These T cell receptor beta chains were read from a single sample in a study of T cell responses to AZD1222 COVID-19 vaccine. Repertoires were generated with immunoSEQ multiplex PCR, while TCRdb's copy carries only in-frame clones and drops some. Of 140,000 to 150,000 clones detected, about 92% appear once; the ten largest clones hold about 2.1%. The specimen was peripheral blood, collected on day 0 of AZD1222 vaccination. These receptors originate from an adult in good health. Each CDR3 is given with its conserved first and last residue. A D gene is named only where the DNA matches it firmly. For some rows the clone size is stated as once, few or many, or as a class when expanded; others skip it.

v_call	j_call	clone_size	d_call	cdr3_nt	cdr3_aa
TRBV5-4	TRBJ1-2	-	-	TGTGCCAGCAGCTTGGGGCCAAATGGCTACACCTTC	CASSLGPNGYTF
TRBV18	TRBJ2-6	once	-	TGTGCCAGCTCACCAGCGGGGCACTCTGGGGCCAACGTCCTGACTTTC	CASSPAGHSGANVLTF
TRBV3-1/TRBV3-2	TRBJ1-2	-	-	TGTGCCAGCAGCCAAGGAAGTGTTGGCTACACCTTC	CASSQGSVGYTF
TRBV27	TRBJ1-6	-	-	TGTGCCAGCAGTGGCCAGGACGACTATAATTCACCCCTCCACTTT	CASSGQDDYNSPLHF
TRBV3-1/TRBV3-2	TRBJ2-7	-	TRBD2	TGTGCCAGCAGCCAATCCCAGCGGGGGGCGTCCTACGAGCAGTACTTC	CASSQSQRGASYEQYF
TRBV10-1	TRBJ2-7	-	-	TGCGCCAGCAGTTCCGGGGTATCGAACGAGCAGTACTTC	CASSSGVSNEQYF
TRBV6-5	TRBJ1-1	-	-	TGTGCCAGCAGTTACGATAGCAGGGGGAACACTGAAGCTTTCTTT	CASSYDSRGNTEAFF
TRBV2	TRBJ1-5	few	TRBD1	TGTGCCAGCAGTGGGACAGGGGGCAATCAGCCCCAGCATTTT	CASSGTGGNQPQHF
TRBV5-6	TRBJ2-7	-	-	TGTGCCAGCATCGGGACTCAAACCTACGAGCAGTACTTC	CASIGTQTYEQYF
TRBV6-5	TRBJ1-4	-	TRBD1	TGTGCCAGCAGTTTGGGACAGGGAAAAAAACTGTTTTTT	CASSLGQGKKLFF